The TCR beta chain under discussion was sequenced for a study of post-analysis software for immune sequencing data (dated by TCRdb to between 2014 and 2017). At the level of the whole study: Recorded disease courses included relapsing-remitting, secondary progressive and progressive-relapsing multiple sclerosis, with some patients lacking subtype annotation. A subset of samples was prepared in parallel using single-end sample barcoding, then pooled and co-amplified after Illumina adapter ligation. The patient repertoires were set against about 10 previously published healthy control repertoires from donors whose ages ranged from roughly 6 to 25 years.

Trimming removed 3 bases from V and 4 bases from J; the gene matches leave 9 bases unexplained. From the cysteine up to the phenylalanine, the CDR3 has a length of 17 residues. Only the CDR3 portion is preserved as DNA: 51 bases, with reading frame beginning at the first base. Based on the germline V gene, the CDR1 and CDR2 sequences are MGHRA and YSYEKL. What the study reported, not specific to this receptor: Normalized Chao1 diversity was significantly lower in multiple sclerosis patients than controls, suggesting substantial peripheral T-cell clonal expansion. Direct clustering with F measure showed strong co-clustering of samples prepared in the same batch, prompting a batch-effect correction. Significantly higher frequencies in patients than in controls were found for roughly 5 TRBV segments, including TRBV5-6, TRBV5-1 and TRBV20-1. The multiple sclerosis patient group was slightly younger than the control group.

Libraries were built with PCR. This sample was sequenced with an Illumina HiSeq 2500. Unique molecular identifiers were incorporated into TCR beta cDNA libraries to reduce PCR and sequencing biases. Every 1 to 10 million input T cells yielded about 500,000 cDNA molecules, meaning each molecule approximated one T cell. The patient libraries were prepared and sequenced with the same protocol used for the earlier healthy control dataset. Samples belonging to the same batch were prepared together, multiplexed and sequenced on a shared HiSeq lane. The authors processed their data as follows. Raw barcoded reads were processed with MIGEC, discarding single-read molecular identifier groups before consensus assembly and CDR3 extraction. VDJtools was used for post-analysis of the clonotype tables, and diversity was normalized by down-sampling every dataset to the size of the smallest sample. Repertoire overlap clustering matched CDR3 amino acid but not nucleotide sequences to correct batch-related cross-sample contamination. In-frame beta chains were kept once TCRdb had trimmed the public reads at Q25 with fastp and called clones with MiXCR. One record per CDR3 amino acid sequence lists the most common genes and DNA. The V and J calls were not made by the authors but by TCRdb's processing. In all, the sample holds approximately 730,000 distinct CDR3 sequences, and 25% to 30% of those were seen once. The ten largest clonotypes hold roughly 0.57% of the sample.

TCR beta repertoires were profiled from peripheral blood of some 13 young patients with multiple sclerosis to demonstrate the VDJtools post-analysis software. The multiple sclerosis patients were children and adolescents between roughly 6 and 17 years of age. There are many counts of this clonotype. Which antigen it targets is not known. No per-base quality is available; no much larger clone lies one base away. Specimen: blood. The chain joins TRBV4-1 to TRBJ2-1, with 10 bases aligning to TRBD2. The receptor comes from a girl under 18 with multiple sclerosis. CDR3 protein: CASSQQAGLAAYNEQFF. The DNA sequence is as follows: TGCGCCAGCAGCCAGCAGGCTGGACTAGCGGCGTACAATGAGCAGTTCTTC.